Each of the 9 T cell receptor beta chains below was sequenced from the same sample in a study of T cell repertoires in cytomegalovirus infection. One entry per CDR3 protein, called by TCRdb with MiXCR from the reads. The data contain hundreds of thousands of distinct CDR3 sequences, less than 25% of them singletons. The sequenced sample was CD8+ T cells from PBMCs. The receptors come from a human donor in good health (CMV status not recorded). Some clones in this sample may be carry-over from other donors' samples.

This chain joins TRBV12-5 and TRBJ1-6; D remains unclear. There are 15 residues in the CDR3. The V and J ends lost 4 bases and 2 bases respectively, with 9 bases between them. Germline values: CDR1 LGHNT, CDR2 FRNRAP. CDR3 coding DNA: TGTGCTAGTGGTTCCGGCGGAGCCTATAATTCACCCCTCCACTTT. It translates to CASGSGGAYNSPLHF.

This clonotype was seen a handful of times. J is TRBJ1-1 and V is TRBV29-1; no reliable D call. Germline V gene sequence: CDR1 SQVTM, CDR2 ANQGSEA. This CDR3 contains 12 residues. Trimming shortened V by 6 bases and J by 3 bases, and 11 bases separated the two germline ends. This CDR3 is CSVSGVYTEAFF. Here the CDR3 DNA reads TGCAGCGTGAGCGGGGTCTACACTGAAGCTTTCTTT.

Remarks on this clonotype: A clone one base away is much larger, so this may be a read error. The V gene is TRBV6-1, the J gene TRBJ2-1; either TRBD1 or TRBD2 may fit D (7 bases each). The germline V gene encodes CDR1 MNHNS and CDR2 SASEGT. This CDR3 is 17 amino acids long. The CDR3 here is CANSFGGGGDLGNEQFF. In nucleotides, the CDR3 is TGTGCCAACAGTTTTGGGGGAGGGGGCGATTTGGGCAATGAGCAGTTCTTC.

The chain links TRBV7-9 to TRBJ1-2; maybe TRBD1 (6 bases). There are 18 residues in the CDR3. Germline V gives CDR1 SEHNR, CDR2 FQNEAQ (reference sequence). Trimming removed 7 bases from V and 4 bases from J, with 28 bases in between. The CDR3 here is CASTPVTIRTESLYGYTF. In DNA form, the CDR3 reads TGTGCCAGCACCCCCGTAACGATAAGGACAGAAAGTCTCTATGGCTACACCTTC. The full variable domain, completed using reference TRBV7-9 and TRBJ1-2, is DTGVSQNPRHKITKRGQNVTFRCDPISEHNRLYWYRQTLGQGPEFLTYFQNEAQLEKSRLLSDRFSAERPKGSFSTLEIQRTEQGDSAMYLCASTPVTIRTESLYGYTFGSGTRLTVV.

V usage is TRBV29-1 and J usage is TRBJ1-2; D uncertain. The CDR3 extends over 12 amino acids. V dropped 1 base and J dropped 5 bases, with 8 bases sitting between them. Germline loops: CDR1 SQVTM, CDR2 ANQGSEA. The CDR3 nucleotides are TGCAGCGTTGAAGTACTAGGGTATGGCTACACCTTC. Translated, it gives CSVEVLGYGYTF.

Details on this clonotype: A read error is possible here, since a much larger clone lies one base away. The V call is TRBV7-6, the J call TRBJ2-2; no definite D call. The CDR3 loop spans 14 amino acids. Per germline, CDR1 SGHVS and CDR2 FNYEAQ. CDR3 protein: CVSIPGPYTGELFF. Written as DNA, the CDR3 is TGTGTCAGCATTCCGGGCCCCTACACCGGGGAGCTGTTTTTT.

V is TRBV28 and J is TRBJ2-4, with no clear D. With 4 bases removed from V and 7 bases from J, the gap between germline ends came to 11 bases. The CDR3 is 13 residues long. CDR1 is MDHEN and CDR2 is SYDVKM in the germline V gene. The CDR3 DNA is TGTGCCAGCAGTTCTTTAAGGATCAACATTCAGTACTTC. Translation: CASSSLRINIQYF.

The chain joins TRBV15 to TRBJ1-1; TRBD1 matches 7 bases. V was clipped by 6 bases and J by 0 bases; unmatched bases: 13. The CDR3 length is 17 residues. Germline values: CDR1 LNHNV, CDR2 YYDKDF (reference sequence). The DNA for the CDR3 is TGTGCCACCAGAGAACCCGGGACAGCGCCGCTGAACACTGAAGCTTTCTTT. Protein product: CATREPGTAPLNTEAFF.

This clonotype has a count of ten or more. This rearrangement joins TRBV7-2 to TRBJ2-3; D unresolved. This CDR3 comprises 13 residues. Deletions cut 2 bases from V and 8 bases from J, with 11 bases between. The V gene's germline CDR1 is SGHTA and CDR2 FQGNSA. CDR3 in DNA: TGTGCCAGCAGCTTAAACGGGTTGGTTACGCAGTATTTT. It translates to CASSLNGLVTQYF.